This passage covers 19 T cell receptor beta chains from one sample sequenced in a study of cytomegalovirus exposure and HLA in healthy donors (dated by TCRdb to 2016 to 2017). Libraries were constructed by the immunoSEQ multiplex PCR assay. For the multiplex PCR, a mixture combining 60 forward primers for TCR Vbeta segments and 13 reverse primers for TCR Jbeta segments was used. TCRdb limited this immuneACCESS table to in-frame rearrangements with V and J called. A share of clones is missing; checked studies link under half to unresolved V genes, and the rest is unexplained. This specimen's table enumerates some 84,000 clones. Of the sample, about 0.6% is held by the ten largest clones. The sample consisted of PBMCs. All receptors come from a man in his forties or fifties in good health and CMV-seronegative.

The chain has TRBV6-4 and TRBJ1-5, with TRBD1 matching 8 bases. V trimming: 6 bases; J trimming: 4 bases; junction bases outside the gene matches: 5. This CDR3 spans 14 amino acids. The germline V gene encodes CDR1 MRHNA and CDR2 SNTAGT. The CDR3 nucleotides read TGTGCCAGCAGGGGGGACAGGTTAAATCAGCCCCAGCATTTT. Protein sequence: CASRGDRLNQPQHF.

The V gene is TRBV7-3, the J gene TRBJ1-5, with 8 nucleotides matching TRBD1. This CDR3 has 13 residues. With V trimmed by 3 bases and J by 6 bases, 1 base remained unmatched. From germline, CDR1 is SGHTA and CDR2 FQGTGA. The CDR3 is CASSFTGGQPQHF. The CDR3 DNA follows: TGTGCCAGCAGCTTTACAGGGGGTCAGCCCCAGCATTTT.

This rearrangement joins TRBV7-8 to TRBJ1-1; 7 bases match TRBD1. The CDR3 has 15 residues. V dropped 5 bases and J dropped 1; count of bases not matched to a gene: 7. Germline V CDR1 and CDR2: SGHVS, FQNEAQ. The CDR3 DNA sequence: TGTGCCAGCAGCCAACGACAGGGCCGGAACACTGAAGCTTTCTTT. It is translated as CASSQRQGRNTEAFF.

The J gene is TRBJ2-7, the V gene TRBV10-1, with TRBD1 as a possible D gene (6 bases). This CDR3 has 15 amino acids. V lost 3 bases and J 4 bases, leaving 16 bases between the germline ends. The germline CDR1 and CDR2 sequences are WNHNN and SYGVQD (reference sequence). The CDR3 DNA reads TGCGCCAGCAGTGATGGGCCAGGGGTGACTTACGAGCAGTACTTC. It specifies CASSDGPGVTYEQYF.

The rearrangement links TRBV5-8 to TRBJ1-2, with D possibly TRBD1 on 6 matching bases. Trimming removed 3 bases at V and 7 bases at J, with 19 bases between. CDR3 length: 15 residues. CDR1 and CDR2 (germline): SGHTS, YDEGEE. CDR3 in DNA: TGTGCCAGCAGCTGGCCTAACAGGGAATCTGCTGGCTACACCTTC. Its protein is CASSWPNRESAGYTF.

CDR3 sequence (DNA): TGTGCCAGCAGCTTGGGGACTCCCTACGAGCAGTACTTC. This translates into CASSLGTPYEQYF. The chain uses TRBV5-6 and TRBJ2-5; a possible D gene is TRBD2 (5 bases). The DNA end is more similar to TRBJ2-7, so the J call may be wrong. This CDR3 comprises 13 residues. From germline, CDR1 is SGHDT and CDR2 YYEEEE.

The chain recombines TRBV4-2 with TRBJ2-5, with 9 positions matching TRBD2. The J call could be wrong; TRBJ2-7 is a better fit for the DNA end. The CDR3 length is 16 residues. In germline, CDR1 is LGHNA, CDR2 YNFKEQ. The CDR3 nucleotides read TGTGCCAGCAGCCCCCAAGGAGCGGGGGGTACCTACGAGCAGTACTTC. It codes for CASSPQGAGGTYEQYF.

The genes are TRBV19 and TRBJ1-1; D is ambiguous. V was cut by 3 bases and J by 2 bases, with 7 bases left in between. The CDR3 is made up of 13 amino acids. The germline gives CDR1 LNHDA, CDR2 SQIVND (reference sequence). The CDR3 DNA is TGTGCCAGTAGTATCTCCCCCAACACTGAAGCTTTCTTT. This gives the protein CASSISPNTEAFF.

DNA of the CDR3: TGCGCCAGCAGTGAGACGGGACAGGGGAATACCGGGGAGCTGTTTTTT. Protein product: CASSETGQGNTGELFF. The chain links TRBV10-1 to TRBJ2-2; 10 nucleotides match TRBD1. The CDR3 extends over 16 amino acids. CDR1 is WNHNN, CDR2 SYGVQD, per germline (reference sequence). Germline trimming cut 2 bases from V and 5 bases from J; bases unmatched to any gene: 5.

V is TRBV5-1 and J is TRBJ2-7; D is undetermined. The germline V gene has CDR1 SGHRS and CDR2 YFSETQ. The CDR3 has 17 residues. V dropped 0 bases and J dropped 1 base, with 17 bases sitting between them. This CDR3 reads CASSLDGGPDGSYEQYF. The CDR3 DNA reads TGCGCCAGCAGCTTGGATGGTGGCCCTGATGGTTCCTACGAGCAGTACTTC.

The J gene is TRBJ1-3, the V gene TRBV28; D not resolved. The germline V gene has CDR1 MDHEN and CDR2 SYDVKM. V lost 5 bases and J 5 bases, leaving 16 bases between the germline ends. This CDR3 has 15 amino acids. This CDR3 reads CASSLTEGGRNTIYF. In DNA form, the CDR3 reads TGTGCCAGCAGTCTGACGGAGGGTGGTCGAAACACCATATATTTT. Complete variable domain (other parts from reference TRBV28 and TRBJ1-3): DVKVTQSSRYLVKRTGEKVFLECVQDMDHENMFWYRQDPGLGLRLIYFSYDVKMKEKGDIPEGYSVSREKKERFSLILESASTNQTSMYLCASSLTEGGRNTIYFGEGSWLTVV.

V usage is TRBV11-2 and J usage is TRBJ1-6, with TRBD1 matching over 8 bases. V lost 5 bases to trimming and J lost 2 bases; unmatched junction nucleotides: 2. Per germline, CDR1 SGHAT and CDR2 FQNNGV. The CDR3 runs to 15 residues. The CDR3 bases are TGTGCCAGCAGCCCGGACAGGGCCTATAATTCACCCCTCCACTTT. This gives the protein CASSPDRAYNSPLHF.

J is TRBJ2-7 and V is TRBV7-9; maybe TRBD1 (5 bases). Germline assignment: CDR1 SEHNR and CDR2 FQNEAQ (reference sequence). The V end lost 2 bases, the J end lost 2 bases, and 10 bases lay between the germline ends. This CDR3 is 14 amino acids long. The CDR3 sequence is CASSLLQGTYEQYF. CDR3 DNA: TGTGCCAGCAGCTTATTGCAGGGAACCTACGAGCAGTACTTC.

The J gene is TRBJ2-7, the V gene TRBV29-1; possibly TRBD1 for D (5 bases). The CDR3 spans 12 residues. Germline CDR1 reads SQVTM; CDR2 reads ANQGSEA. The V and J ends lost 2 bases and 6 bases respectively, with 11 bases between them. The DNA for the CDR3 is TGCAGCGTTGAATTTAGGGGCGTCGAGCAGTACTTC. Amino acid sequence: CSVEFRGVEQYF.

The chain uses TRBV30 and TRBJ2-1; TRBD2 is a possible D gene (6 bases). V was cut by 1 base and J by 6 bases, with 13 bases left in between. The CDR3 has 14 amino acids. Germline V CDR1 and CDR2: GTSNPN, SVGIG (reference sequence). The CDR3 DNA reads TGTGCCTGGAGTGGGGGGGATGGTTTCAATGAGCAGTTCTTC. Its protein product is CAWSGGDGFNEQFF.

V and J are TRBV18 and TRBJ1-4, with 7 nucleotides matching TRBD1. The CDR3 has 18 amino acids. The germline V gene has CDR1 KGHSH and CDR2 LQKENI. Trimming at V came to 2 bases and at J to 7 bases, leaving 16 bases not matched to a gene. The CDR3, as DNA: TGTGCCAGCTCACCATTACAATTCTACAGGGACAGCGGTGAAAAACTGTTTTTT. This gives the protein CASSPLQFYRDSGEKLFF.

This chain uses TRBV18 with TRBJ2-2, with 9 positions matching TRBD1. The CDR3 runs to 17 residues. Germline V CDR1 and CDR2: KGHSH, LQKENI. With 4 bases clipped from V and 6 bases from J, the junction kept 12 bases outside the gene matches. CDR3 sequence (DNA): TGTGCCAGCTCACGCGATCTCCGGGACAGGGTTGCCGGGGAGCTGTTTTTT. This translates into CASSRDLRDRVAGELFF.

This chain uses TRBV7-3 with TRBJ2-1; 7 nucleotides align to TRBD1. Germline V lookup: CDR1 SGHTA, CDR2 FQGTGA. V gave up 2 bases and J gave up 4 bases; unmatched junction bases: 5. The CDR3 is 15 amino acids. CDR3 in DNA: TGTGCCAGCAGCTTAGACAGGGCGCAATACAATGAGCAGTTCTTC. Translating it yields CASSLDRAQYNEQFF. The full variable domain, rest sourced from reference TRBV7-3 and TRBJ2-1, is GAGVSQTPSNKVTEKGKYVELRCDPISGHTALYWYRQSLGQGPEFLIYFQGTGAADDSGLPNDRFFAVRPEGSVSTLKIQRTERGDSAVYLCASSLDRAQYNEQFFGPGTRLTVL.

The chain couples TRBV28 to TRBJ1-2; D not resolved. From germline, CDR1 is MDHEN and CDR2 SYDVKM. The V end was cut by 2 bases, the J end by 4 bases, with 8 bases between. This CDR3 region has 13 residues. The CDR3 loop reads CASSLISSYGYTF. DNA for the CDR3: TGTGCCAGCAGTTTAATATCTAGCTATGGCTACACCTTC.